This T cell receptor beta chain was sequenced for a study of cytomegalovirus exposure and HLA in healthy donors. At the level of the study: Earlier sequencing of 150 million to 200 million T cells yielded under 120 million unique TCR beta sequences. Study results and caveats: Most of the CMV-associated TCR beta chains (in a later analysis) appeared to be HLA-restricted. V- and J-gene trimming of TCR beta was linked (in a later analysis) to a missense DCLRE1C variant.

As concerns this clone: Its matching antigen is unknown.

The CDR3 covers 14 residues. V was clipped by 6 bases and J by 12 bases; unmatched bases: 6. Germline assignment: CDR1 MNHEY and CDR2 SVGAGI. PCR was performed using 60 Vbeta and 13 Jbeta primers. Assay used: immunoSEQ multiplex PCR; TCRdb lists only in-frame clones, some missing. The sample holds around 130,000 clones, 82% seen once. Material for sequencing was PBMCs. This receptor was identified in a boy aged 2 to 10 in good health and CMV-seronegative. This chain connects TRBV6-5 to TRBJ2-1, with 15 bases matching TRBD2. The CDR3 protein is CASRRTSGGDGQFF. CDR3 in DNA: TGTGCCAGCAGACGGACTAGCGGGGGGGACGGGCAGTTCTTC.